This T cell receptor beta chain originates from a study of T cells in Graves' hyperthyroidism and ophthalmopathy. For the study at large: Peripheral blood collection took place at initial diagnosis, before any treatment.

Amplification yielded TCR beta CDR3 regions, with RNA transcripts as the source. When the TCR CDR3 underwent first-round RT-PCR, the HTBI primer set was used. One entry per CDR3 protein results from TCRdb running MiXCR on the multiplex PCR reads. Here the sample spans 40,000 to 60,000 distinct CDR3 sequences, over 40% being singletons. This clonotype has at least ten counts. Trimming took 4 bases from V and 5 from J; bases not matched to a gene: 9. Germline lookup yields CDR1 SGHRS and CDR2 YFSETQ. CDR3 length equals 15 residues. Duration under 3 months, a NOSPECS grade of at least 4, and a Clinical Activity Score of at least 3 characterized the ophthalmopathy patients. Uncontrolled infection, other autoimmune disease, pregnancy or lactation led to exclusion. The PBMCs were sourced from fresh peripheral blood (10 ml).

The sequence was obtained from a woman aged 50 to 60 with Graves' ophthalmopathy. The sequenced sample was blood. The gene calls are TRBV5-1 and TRBJ2-5; 9 bases are a match to TRBD1. CDR3 sequence reads: CASSRGTGKGETQYF. CDR3 sequence (DNA): TGCGCCAGCAGCCGAGGGACAGGGAAGGGTGAGACCCAGTACTTC.